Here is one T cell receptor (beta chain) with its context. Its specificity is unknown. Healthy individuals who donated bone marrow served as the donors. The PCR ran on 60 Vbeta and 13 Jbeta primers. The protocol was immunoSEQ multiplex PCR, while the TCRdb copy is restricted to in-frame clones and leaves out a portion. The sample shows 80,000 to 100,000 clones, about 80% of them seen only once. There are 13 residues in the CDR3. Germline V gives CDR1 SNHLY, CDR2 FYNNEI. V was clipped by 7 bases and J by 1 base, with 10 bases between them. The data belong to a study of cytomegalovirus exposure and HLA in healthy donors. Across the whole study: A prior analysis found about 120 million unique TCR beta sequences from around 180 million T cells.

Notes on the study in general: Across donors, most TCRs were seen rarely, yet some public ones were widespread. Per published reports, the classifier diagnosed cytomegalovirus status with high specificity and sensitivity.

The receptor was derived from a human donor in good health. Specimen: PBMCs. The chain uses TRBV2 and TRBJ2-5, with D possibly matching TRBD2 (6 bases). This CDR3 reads CASTPGLQETQYF. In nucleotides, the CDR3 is TGTGCCAGCACCCCGGGACTCCAAGAGACCCAGTACTTC.